This is a list of T cell receptor beta chains from one sample in a study of T-cell memory formation after mild COVID-19. TCRdb used MiXCR to reprocess the 5' RACE reads, holding one entry per CDR3 protein. Counted here are roughly 100,000 distinct CDR3 sequences, over 15% occurring once; the ten biggest clones make up around 28%. The source material was PBMCs or a T cell subset sorted from them (not recorded which). Receptors were obtained from an adult woman who had mild COVID-19 (a few samples of this study predate the infection). Cell type and time point are not known. The CDR3 runs from the conserved cysteine through the conserved F or W. The D gene is left open where the match is weak. Size is stated for part of the rows, as once, few or many counts, or as a class when the clone is expanded.

CDR3 DNA: TGTGCCAGCAGCTTTGAGCGGGGGGCCACAGATACGCAGTATTTT
CDR3 protein: CASSFERGATDTQYF
D gene: TRBD2
V gene: TRBV7-3
J gene: TRBJ2-3
clone size: few

CDR3 DNA: TGTGCCTGGAGTTCCGGGACAGGCCGCACAGATACGCAGTATTTT
CDR3 protein: CAWSSGTGRTDTQYF
D gene: TRBD1
V gene: TRBV30
J gene: TRBJ2-3
clone size: once

CDR3 DNA: TGTGCCAGCAGTCAGGTGTCAGGGGAGACCCAGTACTTC
CDR3 protein: CASSQVSGETQYF
D gene: -
V gene: TRBV7-2
J gene: TRBJ2-5
clone size: many

CDR3 DNA: TGTGCCAGCAGCGCGAGGTCTAGCAGCTCCTACAATGAGCAGTTCTTC
CDR3 protein: CASSARSSSSYNEQFF
D gene: -
V gene: TRBV11-2
J gene: TRBJ2-1
clone size: few

CDR3 DNA: TGTGCCAGCAGGGGACTTGGGGACAATACCTACGAGCAGTACTTC
CDR3 protein: CASRGLGDNTYEQYF
D gene: -
V gene: TRBV3-1
J gene: TRBJ2-7
clone size: -

CDR3 DNA: TGTGCCAGCAGTGAGGGGGTGGGGTCCTACAATGAGCAGTTCTTC
CDR3 protein: CASSEGVGSYNEQFF
D gene: -
V gene: TRBV6-4
J gene: TRBJ2-1
clone size: few

CDR3 DNA: TGTGCCAGCAGCCAGGAAGGGACGATTACTTTCCAAGAGACCCAGTACTTC
CDR3 protein: CASSQEGTITFQETQYF
D gene: -
V gene: TRBV4-2
J gene: TRBJ2-5
clone size: -

CDR3 DNA: TGTGCCAGCAGCCAGACGACAGGACACTATGGCTACACCTTC
CDR3 protein: CASSQTTGHYGYTF
D gene: -
V gene: TRBV7-8
J gene: TRBJ1-2
clone size: few

CDR3 DNA: TGCGCCAGCAGCTTGGCCTGGGCCACTGAAGCTTTCTTT
CDR3 protein: CASSLAWATEAFF
D gene: -
V gene: TRBV5-1
J gene: TRBJ1-1
clone size: few

CDR3 DNA: TGTGCCAGCAGCCGATGGGAGAGCAATCAGCCCCAGCATTTT
CDR3 protein: CASSRWESNQPQHF
D gene: -
V gene: TRBV12-3/TRBV12-4
J gene: TRBJ1-5
clone size: few

CDR3 DNA: TGTGCCAGCAGCCAGAGGTCCACCGGGGAGCTGTTTTTT
CDR3 protein: CASSQRSTGELFF
D gene: -
V gene: TRBV25-1
J gene: TRBJ2-2
clone size: -

CDR3 DNA: TGTGCCAGTAGTCTCAACCCTCATGGACAGTACGAGCAGTACTTC
CDR3 protein: CASSLNPHGQYEQYF
D gene: -
V gene: TRBV19
J gene: TRBJ2-7
clone size: -

CDR3 DNA: TGTGCCAGCAGTCCTTGGGACAGTCTGAACACTGAAGCTTTCTTT
CDR3 protein: CASSPWDSLNTEAFF
D gene: TRBD1
V gene: TRBV12-3/TRBV12-4
J gene: TRBJ1-1
clone size: -

CDR3 DNA: TGTGCCAGCAGTTTGTACAGGGGGGACATTGACTATGGCTACACCTTC
CDR3 protein: CASSLYRGDIDYGYTF
D gene: TRBD1
V gene: TRBV12-3/TRBV12-4
J gene: TRBJ1-2
clone size: few

CDR3 DNA: TGTGCCAGCAGCTCGCCCTCCGGCACAGGGGGCCTTGGGGAGACCCAGTACTTC
CDR3 protein: CASSSPSGTGGLGETQYF
D gene: TRBD1
V gene: TRBV7-8
J gene: TRBJ2-5
clone size: -

CDR3 DNA: TGTGCCAGCAGCCGGACAGGGGGCCGCTACGAGCAGTACTTC
CDR3 protein: CASSRTGGRYEQYF
D gene: TRBD1
V gene: TRBV7-9
J gene: TRBJ2-7
clone size: many

CDR3 DNA: TGCGCCAGCCGCCCGGAGCGGGGGGGCCACACAGATACGCAGTATTTT
CDR3 protein: CASRPERGGHTDTQYF
D gene: TRBD2
V gene: TRBV5-1
J gene: TRBJ2-3
clone size: few

CDR3 DNA: TGTGCCAGCAGTTACACTAGGGGGGGATTGGAGTATTTT
CDR3 protein: CASSYTRGGLEYF
D gene: -
V gene: TRBV27
J gene: TRBJ2-3
clone size: few

CDR3 DNA: TGCAGTGCTAGAGATTTTGGTGGGTACTACAATGAGCAGTTCTTC
CDR3 protein: CSARDFGGYYNEQFF
D gene: -
V gene: TRBV20-1
J gene: TRBJ2-1
clone size: many

CDR3 DNA: TGTGCCAGCAGCCAACTAGACAGTTTTGGAAACACCATATATTTT
CDR3 protein: CASSQLDSFGNTIYF
D gene: -
V gene: TRBV7-9
J gene: TRBJ1-3
clone size: many

CDR3 DNA: TGTGCCAGCAGTAAAACAGGCGCCACAGATACGCAGTATTTT
CDR3 protein: CASSKTGATDTQYF
D gene: -
V gene: TRBV27
J gene: TRBJ2-3
clone size: -

CDR3 DNA: TGTGCCACCAGCAGAGATAAGGGCAGGGGGACAGATACGCAGTATTTT
CDR3 protein: CATSRDKGRGTDTQYF
D gene: TRBD1
V gene: TRBV15
J gene: TRBJ2-3
clone size: -

CDR3 DNA: TGTGCCTGGAGTACCACCCCCGGGAGGGCCTCACCACTCTTC
CDR3 protein: CAWSTTPGRASPLF
D gene: TRBD2
V gene: TRBV30
J gene: TRBJ2-1
clone size: -

CDR3 DNA: TGTGCCAGCAGCCGGTTTGGAGAGCGGGAGTCCACCGGGGAGCTGTTTTTT
CDR3 protein: CASSRFGERESTGELFF
D gene: TRBD2
V gene: TRBV7-8
J gene: TRBJ2-2
clone size: few

CDR3 DNA: TGTGCCAGCAGCCAGGGACAGGGGATTCAGCCCCAGCATTTT
CDR3 protein: CASSQGQGIQPQHF
D gene: TRBD1
V gene: TRBV7-9
J gene: TRBJ1-5
clone size: few

CDR3 DNA: TGCGCCAGCCACCCCCACGCCCTCACCTTC
CDR3 protein: CASHPHALTF
D gene: -
V gene: TRBV23-1
J gene: TRBJ1-2
clone size: -

CDR3 DNA: TGTGCCAGCAGCAAAGGGGTGATAGAGTTCTTC
CDR3 protein: CASSKGVIEFF
D gene: -
V gene: TRBV5-4
J gene: TRBJ2-1
clone size: -

CDR3 DNA: TGTGCCAGCTCACGGTCCCCTCGAGAGACAGGCCAGACCTACAATGAGCAGTTCTTC
CDR3 protein: CASSRSPRETGQTYNEQFF
D gene: -
V gene: TRBV18
J gene: TRBJ2-1
clone size: -

CDR3 DNA: TGTGCCAGCAGCACCACTTGGAAAGCGGGGGGCAACAGTTATTACAATGAGCAGTTCTTC
CDR3 protein: CASSTTWKAGGNSYYNEQFF
D gene: TRBD2
V gene: TRBV9
J gene: TRBJ2-1
clone size: few

CDR3 DNA: TGTGCCAGCCCTTCCACCCGACACAATGAGCAGTTCTTC
CDR3 protein: CASPSTRHNEQFF
D gene: -
V gene: TRBV11-2
J gene: TRBJ2-1
clone size: few

CDR3 DNA: TGTGCCAGCAGCTTCTGGACTAGCGGGATTTTCCACGAGCAGTACTTC
CDR3 protein: CASSFWTSGIFHEQYF
D gene: TRBD2
V gene: TRBV5-5
J gene: TRBJ2-7
clone size: -

CDR3 DNA: TGTGCCAGCGGAATTCTAGCGGGATCTATGCGGGAGCAGTACTTC
CDR3 protein: CASGILAGSMREQYF
D gene: TRBD2
V gene: TRBV6-5
J gene: TRBJ2-7
clone size: many

CDR3 DNA: TGTGCCAGCAGTTATCAGGGATCTTATAATCAGCCCCAGCATTTT
CDR3 protein: CASSYQGSYNQPQHF
D gene: -
V gene: TRBV12-3/TRBV12-4
J gene: TRBJ1-5
clone size: -

CDR3 DNA: TGCGCCAGCAGCCAAGCTGGTCAGATCTATGGCTACACCTTC
CDR3 protein: CASSQAGQIYGYTF
D gene: -
V gene: TRBV4-1
J gene: TRBJ1-2
clone size: few

CDR3 DNA: TGCAGTGTTCCGGGACAGGGGGCTGATCAGCCCCAGCATTTT
CDR3 protein: CSVPGQGADQPQHF
D gene: TRBD1
V gene: TRBV20-1
J gene: TRBJ1-5
clone size: -

CDR3 DNA: TGTGCCAGCAGCCAAGAGGGAGGAACTGAAGCTTTCTTT
CDR3 protein: CASSQEGGTEAFF
D gene: -
V gene: TRBV4-2
J gene: TRBJ1-1
clone size: few

CDR3 DNA: TGTGCCAGCAGCTTAGACCCTGACAGGGGTGGAAACACCATATATTTT
CDR3 protein: CASSLDPDRGGNTIYF
D gene: TRBD1
V gene: TRBV7-8
J gene: TRBJ1-3
clone size: -

CDR3 DNA: TGTGCCAGCAGCCTTGGGACTGCTCTCGGGGAGACCCAGTACTTC
CDR3 protein: CASSLGTALGETQYF
D gene: -
V gene: TRBV9
J gene: TRBJ2-5
clone size: -

CDR3 DNA: TGTGCCAGTAGTATCGCAGGGGGAAGGCAGTACTTC
CDR3 protein: CASSIAGGRQYF
D gene: TRBD1
V gene: TRBV19
J gene: TRBJ2-7
clone size: few

CDR3 DNA: TGTGCCAGCAGTTTATATCAGGGAGATACGCAGTATTTT
CDR3 protein: CASSLYQGDTQYF
D gene: -
V gene: TRBV27
J gene: TRBJ2-3
clone size: -

CDR3 DNA: TGTGCCAGCAGCCGCGTGGAGAGGGGCGAGCAGTACTTC
CDR3 protein: CASSRVERGEQYF
D gene: -
V gene: TRBV12-3/TRBV12-4
J gene: TRBJ2-7
clone size: few

CDR3 DNA: TGTGCCAGCAGCTTATTTAGGATTCGTGATGGCTACACCTTC
CDR3 protein: CASSLFRIRDGYTF
D gene: -
V gene: TRBV13
J gene: TRBJ1-2
clone size: few

CDR3 DNA: TGTGCCAGCAGCGTAGGAGGGCCCAGGGAGACCCAGTACTTC
CDR3 protein: CASSVGGPRETQYF
D gene: -
V gene: TRBV9
J gene: TRBJ2-5
clone size: -

CDR3 DNA: TGTGCCAGCAGTTTGTCGAATACCGAAGAGACCCAGTACTTC
CDR3 protein: CASSLSNTEETQYF
D gene: -
V gene: TRBV12-3/TRBV12-4
J gene: TRBJ2-5
clone size: few

CDR3 DNA: TGTGCCAGCAGCCGGCCCCTAACCGGGGAGCTGTTTTTT
CDR3 protein: CASSRPLTGELFF
D gene: -
V gene: TRBV27
J gene: TRBJ2-2
clone size: -

CDR3 DNA: TGTGCCAGCAGTTTAGTGGGAGCAGGGGCCAACGTCCTGACTTTC
CDR3 protein: CASSLVGAGANVLTF
D gene: -
V gene: TRBV12-3/TRBV12-4
J gene: TRBJ2-6
clone size: -

CDR3 DNA: TGTGCCAGCAGCCCGGGACAGGGGGCGAGGGCTTTCTTT
CDR3 protein: CASSPGQGARAFF
D gene: TRBD1
V gene: TRBV12-3/TRBV12-4
J gene: TRBJ1-1
clone size: few

CDR3 DNA: TGTGCCAGCAGCCAAGAAAGGGACAGTTCCTACGAGCAGTACTTC
CDR3 protein: CASSQERDSSYEQYF
D gene: TRBD1
V gene: TRBV4-2
J gene: TRBJ2-7
clone size: few

CDR3 DNA: TGTGCCAGCAGCTTGGCGTGGTTGTCCGAGGATGGACTAGCAGATACGCAGTATTTT
CDR3 protein: CASSLAWLSEDGLADTQYF
D gene: TRBD2
V gene: TRBV5-6
J gene: TRBJ2-3
clone size: few

CDR3 DNA: TGCAGTGCTTCCTGGGTGAACACTGAAGCTTTCTTT
CDR3 protein: CSASWVNTEAFF
D gene: -
V gene: TRBV20-1
J gene: TRBJ1-1
clone size: few

CDR3 DNA: TGCGCCAGCAGCCGACATAGCGGGGGCCAAGAGACCCAGTACTTC
CDR3 protein: CASSRHSGGQETQYF
D gene: TRBD2
V gene: TRBV4-1
J gene: TRBJ2-5
clone size: -

CDR3 DNA: TGTGCCAGCAGTCTACAGGGGTGGCAAGAGACCCAGTACTTC
CDR3 protein: CASSLQGWQETQYF
D gene: TRBD1
V gene: TRBV12-3/TRBV12-4
J gene: TRBJ2-5
clone size: few

CDR3 DNA: TGTGCCAGCAGCCATACTAGTAATGAGCAGTTCTTC
CDR3 protein: CASSHTSNEQFF
D gene: -
V gene: TRBV7-9
J gene: TRBJ2-1
clone size: -